These T cell receptor beta chains were read from a single sample in a study of beta chain features in type 1 diabetes. Sequencing was performed with immunoSEQ multiplex PCR; in TCRdb, only in-frame clones are kept and a portion is missing. The sample lists about 320,000 clones; 12% to 15% were seen once. The sample taken for sequencing was central memory CD4+ T cells from blood. These receptor sequences come from a man under 40 in good health. The CDR3 runs from the conserved cysteine through the conserved F or W. The D gene is left open where the match is weak. Part of the rows lack a size; the others show once, few, many or a class for expanded clones.

clone size: many
D gene: NA
J gene: TRBJ1-2
V gene: TRBV14
CDR3 protein: CASSQGPHYGYTF
CDR3 DNA: TGTGCCAGCAGCCAGGGCCCCCACTATGGCTACACCTTC

clone size: few
D gene: TRBD1
J gene: TRBJ1-2
V gene: TRBV5-6
CDR3 protein: CASRVDRVPNYGYTF
CDR3 DNA: TGTGCCAGCAGGGTAGACAGGGTACCTAACTATGGCTACACCTTC

clone size: NA
D gene: NA
J gene: TRBJ2-3
V gene: TRBV7-3
CDR3 protein: CASSAGLARDTQYF
CDR3 DNA: TGTGCCAGCAGCGCAGGGCTAGCGCGAGATACGCAGTATTTT

clone size: NA
D gene: TRBD1
J gene: TRBJ2-7
V gene: TRBV29-1
CDR3 protein: CSAGQGVSYEQYF
CDR3 DNA: TGCAGCGCTGGACAGGGGGTCTCCTACGAGCAGTACTTC

clone size: NA
D gene: TRBD2
J gene: TRBJ2-1
V gene: TRBV5-6
CDR3 protein: CASSLDRSSGTWSYNEQFF
CDR3 DNA: TGTGCCAGCAGCTTGGATAGGTCTAGCGGGACGTGGTCCTACAATGAGCAGTTCTTC

clone size: NA
D gene: NA
J gene: TRBJ2-3
V gene: TRBV4-3
CDR3 protein: CASSQLGFSSTDTQYF
CDR3 DNA: TGCGCCAGCAGCCAATTGGGGTTCTCTAGCACAGATACGCAGTATTTT

clone size: NA
D gene: NA
J gene: TRBJ2-7
V gene: TRBV5-1
CDR3 protein: CASSLDPQGGNEQYF
CDR3 DNA: TGCGCCAGCAGCTTGGATCCCCAGGGGGGAAACGAGCAGTACTTC

clone size: few
D gene: NA
J gene: TRBJ2-2
V gene: TRBV7-8
CDR3 protein: CASSLRGYIAGELFF
CDR3 DNA: TGTGCCAGCAGCTTAAGGGGTTATATCGCCGGGGAGCTGTTTTTT

clone size: NA
D gene: TRBD1
J gene: TRBJ2-5
V gene: TRBV2
CDR3 protein: CASTTDRGKGETQYF
CDR3 DNA: TGTGCCAGCACCACGGACAGGGGTAAAGGAGAGACCCAGTACTTC

clone size: NA
D gene: NA
J gene: TRBJ1-1
V gene: TRBV6-1
CDR3 protein: CATSRDRNTEAFF
CDR3 DNA: TGTGCCACAAGCCGCGACAGAAACACTGAAGCTTTCTTT

clone size: NA
D gene: NA
J gene: TRBJ2-5
V gene: TRBV9
CDR3 protein: CASSVAWAETQYF
CDR3 DNA: TGTGCCAGCAGCGTCGCCTGGGCGGAGACCCAGTACTTC

clone size: NA
D gene: NA
J gene: TRBJ2-1
V gene: TRBV21-1
CDR3 protein: CASSKGIVTYNEQFF
CDR3 DNA: TGTGCCAGCAGCAAAGGGATAGTTACCTACAATGAGCAGTTCTTC

clone size: NA
D gene: TRBD2
J gene: TRBJ2-3
V gene: TRBV15
CDR3 protein: CATSRRREPSDTQYF
CDR3 DNA: TGTGCCACCAGCAGACGGCGGGAGCCCTCAGATACGCAGTATTTT

clone size: few
D gene: NA
J gene: TRBJ1-1
V gene: TRBV5-4
CDR3 protein: CASSLSINTEAFF
CDR3 DNA: TGTGCCAGCAGCTTATCAATAAACACTGAAGCTTTCTTT

clone size: few
D gene: NA
J gene: TRBJ2-2
V gene: TRBV10-1
CDR3 protein: CASCGPWTGKPGELFF
CDR3 DNA: TGCGCCAGCTGTGGGCCGTGGACGGGAAAGCCCGGGGAGCTGTTTTTT

clone size: few
D gene: TRBD1
J gene: TRBJ1-1
V gene: TRBV11-2
CDR3 protein: CASSGSRGGKNTEAFF
CDR3 DNA: TGTGCCAGCAGCGGATCCAGGGGGGGCAAGAACACTGAAGCTTTCTTT

clone size: many
D gene: TRBD1
J gene: TRBJ2-2
V gene: TRBV7-9
CDR3 protein: CASSLDRVNTGELFF
CDR3 DNA: TGTGCCAGCAGCCTGGACAGGGTTAACACCGGGGAGCTGTTTTTT

clone size: few
D gene: TRBD2
J gene: TRBJ2-1
V gene: TRBV7-2
CDR3 protein: CASSPRLAGGIKTYNEQFF
CDR3 DNA: TGTGCCAGCAGCCCACGCCTAGCGGGGGGAATTAAGACCTACAATGAGCAGTTCTTC

clone size: NA
D gene: TRBD1
J gene: TRBJ2-1
V gene: TRBV7-2
CDR3 protein: CASSLLWDSSYNEQFF
CDR3 DNA: TGTGCCAGCAGCCTCCTTTGGGACAGCTCCTACAATGAGCAGTTCTTC

clone size: NA
D gene: TRBD2
J gene: TRBJ2-5
V gene: TRBV6-6
CDR3 protein: CASGGTSEKETQYF
CDR3 DNA: TGTGCCAGCGGGGGGACTAGTGAAAAAGAGACCCAGTACTTC

clone size: few
D gene: NA
J gene: TRBJ1-1
V gene: TRBV30
CDR3 protein: CAWSVRGTEAFF
CDR3 DNA: TGTGCCTGGAGTGTACGCGGCACTGAAGCTTTCTTT

clone size: few
D gene: TRBD2
J gene: TRBJ2-3
V gene: TRBV7-8
CDR3 protein: CASSPTSGAQYF
CDR3 DNA: TGTGCCAGCAGCCCGACTAGCGGGGCGCAGTATTTT

clone size: few
D gene: NA
J gene: TRBJ2-7
V gene: TRBV7-2
CDR3 protein: CASSSPPIYEQYF
CDR3 DNA: TGTGCCAGCAGCTCACCCCCAATCTACGAGCAGTACTTC

clone size: NA
D gene: NA
J gene: TRBJ2-3
V gene: TRBV29-1
CDR3 protein: CSAGTSPGTQYF
CDR3 DNA: TGCAGCGCCGGGACATCACCAGGTACGCAGTATTTT

clone size: NA
D gene: NA
J gene: TRBJ1-4
V gene: TRBV18
CDR3 protein: CASSLTGTNNEKLFF
CDR3 DNA: TGTGCCAGCTCTCTTACCGGGACGAATAATGAAAAACTGTTTTTT

clone size: few
D gene: TRBD2
J gene: TRBJ2-7
V gene: TRBV7-8
CDR3 protein: CASSPGLAGGLIYEQYF
CDR3 DNA: TGTGCCAGCAGCCCCGGACTAGCGGGGGGACTAATCTACGAGCAGTACTTC

clone size: NA
D gene: TRBD1
J gene: TRBJ1-5
V gene: TRBV6-5
CDR3 protein: CASSSLGQVYTQPQHF
CDR3 DNA: TGTGCCAGCAGTTCATTGGGACAGGTATATACTCAGCCCCAGCATTTT

clone size: NA
D gene: TRBD2
J gene: TRBJ2-5
V gene: TRBV6-5
CDR3 protein: CASSYSSGRLKTQYF
CDR3 DNA: TGTGCCAGCAGTTACTCTAGCGGGAGGCTTAAGACCCAGTACTTC

clone size: few
D gene: NA
J gene: TRBJ1-6
V gene: TRBV11-3
CDR3 protein: CASSFQDNSPLHF
CDR3 DNA: TGTGCCAGCAGCTTCCAAGATAATTCACCCCTCCACTTT

clone size: NA
D gene: NA
J gene: TRBJ2-1
V gene: TRBV19
CDR3 protein: CASSIGQAFANEQFF
CDR3 DNA: TGTGCCAGTAGTATCGGGCAGGCATTCGCTAATGAGCAGTTCTTC

clone size: few
D gene: NA
J gene: TRBJ2-5
V gene: TRBV29-1
CDR3 protein: CSVMIGQETQYF
CDR3 DNA: TGCAGCGTCATGATCGGCCAAGAGACCCAGTACTTC

clone size: NA
D gene: TRBD1
J gene: TRBJ1-2
V gene: TRBV5-4
CDR3 protein: CASSSGQIYGYTF
CDR3 DNA: TGTGCCAGCAGCTCGGGACAGATCTATGGCTACACCTTC

clone size: many
D gene: TRBD1
J gene: TRBJ2-3
V gene: TRBV29-1
CDR3 protein: CSGGQGTDTQYF
CDR3 DNA: TGCAGCGGGGGACAGGGGACAGATACGCAGTATTTT

clone size: few
D gene: TRBD2
J gene: TRBJ2-1
V gene: TRBV4-2
CDR3 protein: CASSLIGASGGNEQFF
CDR3 DNA: TGTGCCAGCAGCCTGATCGGGGCTAGCGGGGGAAATGAGCAGTTCTTC

clone size: few
D gene: NA
J gene: TRBJ2-6
V gene: TRBV5-1
CDR3 protein: CASSLRLAASSGANVLTF
CDR3 DNA: TGCGCCAGCAGCTTGCGGTTGGCAGCTAGCTCTGGGGCCAACGTCCTGACTTTC

clone size: NA
D gene: TRBD1
J gene: TRBJ2-1
V gene: TRBV29-1
CDR3 protein: CSVQSDRGVRNEQFF
CDR3 DNA: TGCAGCGTTCAGAGTGACAGGGGAGTGAGGAATGAGCAGTTCTTC

clone size: few
D gene: NA
J gene: TRBJ2-2
V gene: TRBV7-2
CDR3 protein: CASSNRRRSPGTGELFF
CDR3 DNA: TGTGCCAGCAGCAACCGAAGGAGGTCCCCGGGGACCGGGGAGCTGTTTTTT

clone size: few
D gene: TRBD2
J gene: TRBJ2-5
V gene: TRBV7-2
CDR3 protein: CASSLGGGSGETQYF
CDR3 DNA: TGTGCCAGCAGCTTAGGCGGCGGGAGCGGGGAGACCCAGTACTTC

clone size: few
D gene: NA
J gene: TRBJ2-6
V gene: TRBV11-1
CDR3 protein: CASSLARSAGANVLTF
CDR3 DNA: TGTGCCAGCAGCTTAGCTAGGTCTGCTGGGGCCAACGTCCTGACTTTC

clone size: NA
D gene: TRBD1
J gene: TRBJ1-5
V gene: TRBV15
CDR3 protein: CATSRGTGEQPQHF
CDR3 DNA: TGTGCCACCAGCAGAGGAACAGGGGAACAGCCCCAGCATTTT

clone size: NA
D gene: NA
J gene: TRBJ2-1
V gene: TRBV2
CDR3 protein: CASMLSGHNNEQFF
CDR3 DNA: TGTGCCAGCATGCTATCGGGCCACAACAATGAGCAGTTCTTC

clone size: many
D gene: NA
J gene: TRBJ2-1
V gene: TRBV19
CDR3 protein: CASTKDSSYNEQFF
CDR3 DNA: TGTGCCAGTACGAAGGATAGCTCCTACAATGAGCAGTTCTTC